What follows describes a single T cell receptor beta chain. No antigen is known for it. Per-base quality was not reported, and no clone a single base away is much larger than it. Genomic DNA was used for TRB sequencing, which was performed with the immunoSEQ assay at survey resolution or with the hsTCRB kit. The study's processing was this. Initial read processing used immunoSEQ software, and repertoire analyses used the LymphoSeq R package. For each TRB dataset, clonality was calculated as 1 minus normalized Shannon entropy, and the Gini coefficient was computed as well. To infer phenotypes in unsorted samples, TRB sequences from sorted subsets of the recipient or donor were mapped onto unsorted samples from the same recipient. TCRdb's version of the immuneACCESS table is confined to in-frame rearrangements and falls short of the full clone set. An unresolved V gene accounts for under half of the shortfall where checked; the remainder is of unknown origin. V and J calls and clone size are copied from that table; D and trimming were computed from the DNA. In this sample the table shows some 37,000 clones, 78% of which occur a single time. 7.5% to 9.5% of the sample rests with the top ten.

This record comes from a study of T cells after posttransplantation cyclophosphamide (dated by TCRdb to the mid-2010s). Some background on the complete study: T cell repertoire reconstitution was tracked by TRB sequencing after myeloablative bone marrow transplantation in which posttransplantation cyclophosphamide was used as GVHD prophylaxis. Public TRB sequences were compared against a database of over 3,000 sequences linked to responses to pathogens, tumor antigens, self-antigens and alloantigens. Because TRA and TRB clonality were tightly correlated in fewer than 10 samples, subsequent TCR analyses were focused on TRB only. Samples from some 33 PTCy-treated patients and approximately 16 related bone marrow donors of those patients were subjected to antigen receptor sequencing. In 3 patients, TRB sequencing was also performed on up to 3 more blood samples taken 2 to 5.2 years after transplant, and in 4 patients, pretransplant blood was also TRB-sequenced. Blood from all 30 or so PTCy patients with 1-year posttransplant specimens was subjected to TRB sequencing. Overall study results and their limits: The TRB repertoires of T cells infiltrating skin or GI tract showed only limited overlap with the TRB repertoires of T cells in blood. At 1-2 months, donor-recipient similarity was low but rose over the first year, and the later blood repertoires were often dominated by donor CD8+ memory clones. Across under 50 patients, recipient CMV seropositivity and CMV reactivation were highly associated with TRB clonality; PTCy diversity was similar to CNI/methotrexate controls.

Sample treatment or condition, as interpreted from the label and publication: high-dose cyclophosphamide on days +3 and +4 as single-agent GVHD prophylaxis. PTCy patients received busulfan and fludarabine conditioning, a related or unrelated marrow graft, and cyclophosphamide on days +3 and +4. PTCy-treated patients came from a prospective multi-institutional clinical trial. Peripheral blood and bone marrow mononuclear cells were isolated by Ficoll-Hypaque density centrifugation and were cryopreserved. Sorting of CD4+ and CD8+ T cells, including naive and memory subsets, was performed by FACS on a FACSAria II. Its CDR3 holds 17 amino acids, cysteine through phenylalanine. Left in the record is the CDR3 DNA by itself, 51 bases read in frame from the first base. Sequences MDHEN (CDR1) and SYDVKM (CDR2) are obtained from the germline V gene. Trimming removed 5 bases from V and 2 bases from J; the gene matches leave 13 bases unexplained.

The chain employs TRBV28 and TRBJ2-5; TRBD1 agrees with 8 junctional bases. The receptor was derived from a female patient between 40 and 55 years old who received an allogeneic stem cell transplant from a related donor, was CMV-positive, and had no GVHD. Some T cells may be donor cells from the graft after a transplant. The specimen was CD4+ T cells sorted from blood, collected around 2,000 days after a stem cell transplant with posttransplant cyclophosphamide. The nucleotide sequence reads TGTGCCAGCAGTCCTGATTCCGGGACAGGCCTTCAAGAGACCCAGTACTTC. Translated, it reads CASSPDSGTGLQETQYF. The CDR3 plus the reference TRBV28 and TRBJ2-5 genes for the other parts give the full variable domain: DVKVTQSSRYLVKRTGEKVFLECVQDMDHENMFWYRQDPGLGLRLIYFSYDVKMKEKGDIPEGYSVSREKKERFSLILESASTNQTSMYLCASSPDSGTGLQETQYFGPGTRLLVL.